This entry features one TCR beta chain sequence. Its matching antigen is unknown. Only in-frame clones appear in the TCRdb table, and some are missing; sequencing was by immunoSEQ multiplex PCR. The sample includes roughly 52,000 clones, 91% seen only once; the top ten take over 12%. These data originate in a study of Tregs in tolerant kidney transplant recipients. Whole-study findings and limits: Tregs expanded with activated donor B cells seemed most donor-specific. The small number of patients limits these findings pending further validation. Tolerant patients' donor-specific Tregs expanded beyond overall Tregs, suggesting antigen-driven growth.

This CDR3 has 15 amino acids. V lost 5 bases to trimming and J lost 2 bases; unmatched junction nucleotides: 9. Germline-derived CDR1 and CDR2 are SGHNT and YENEEA. The nonmyeloablative bone marrow transplants came from related graft donors, with transient mixed chimerism. Unstimulated regulatory T cells (CD4+CD25+CD127-), CD4+CD25- non-regulatory cells, CD4 and CD8 cells were FACS-sorted from thawed PBMCs. Source: CD8+ T cells from blood (PBMCs), taken 24 months after the transplant. This chain connects TRBV11-3 to TRBJ2-7; 7 bases are a match to TRBD2. This clonotype was obtained from a human patient who received a combined kidney and bone marrow transplant. T cells may partly derive from the graft donor. As DNA, the CDR3 is TGTGCCAGCAGCCTAAAGCGGGAAATAGCCTACGAGCAGTACTTC. It codes for CASSLKREIAYEQYF.